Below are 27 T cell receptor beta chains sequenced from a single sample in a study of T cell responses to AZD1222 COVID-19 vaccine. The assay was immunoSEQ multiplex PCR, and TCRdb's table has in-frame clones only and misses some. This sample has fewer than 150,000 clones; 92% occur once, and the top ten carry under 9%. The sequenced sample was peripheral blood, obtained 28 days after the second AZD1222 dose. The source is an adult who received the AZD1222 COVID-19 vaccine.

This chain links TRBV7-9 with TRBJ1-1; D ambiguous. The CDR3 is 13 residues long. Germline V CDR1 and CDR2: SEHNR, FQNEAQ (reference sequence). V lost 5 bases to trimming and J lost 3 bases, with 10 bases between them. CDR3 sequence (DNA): TGTGCCAGCAGCCTTACAAGGGACACTGAAGCTTTCTTT. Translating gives CASSLTRDTEAFF.

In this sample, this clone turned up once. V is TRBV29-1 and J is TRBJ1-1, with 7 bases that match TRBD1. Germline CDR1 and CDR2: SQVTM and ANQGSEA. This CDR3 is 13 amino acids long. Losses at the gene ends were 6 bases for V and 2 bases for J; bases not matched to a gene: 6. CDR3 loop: CSVVGQANTEAFF. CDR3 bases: TGCAGCGTCGTTGGACAGGCCAACACTGAAGCTTTCTTT.

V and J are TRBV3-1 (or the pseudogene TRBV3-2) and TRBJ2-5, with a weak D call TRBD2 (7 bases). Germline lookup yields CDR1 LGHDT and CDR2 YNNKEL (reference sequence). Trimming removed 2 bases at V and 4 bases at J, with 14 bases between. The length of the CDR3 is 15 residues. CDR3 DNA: TGTGCCAGCAGCCAACAATCGGGGGGCATAGAGACCCAGTACTTC. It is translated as CASSQQSGGIETQYF.

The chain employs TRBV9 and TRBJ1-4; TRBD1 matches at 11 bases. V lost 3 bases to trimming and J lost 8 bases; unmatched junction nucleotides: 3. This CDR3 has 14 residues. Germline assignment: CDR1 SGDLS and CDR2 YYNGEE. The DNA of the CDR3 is TGTGCCAGCAGCGAGGGACAGGGGGACGAAAAACTGTTTTTT. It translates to CASSEGQGDEKLFF. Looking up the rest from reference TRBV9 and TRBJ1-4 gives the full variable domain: DSGVTQTPKHLITATGQRVTLRCSPRSGDLSVYWYQQSLDQGLQFLIQYYNGEERAKGNILERFSAQQFPDLHSELNLSSLELGDSALYFCASSEGQGDEKLFFGSGTQLSVL.

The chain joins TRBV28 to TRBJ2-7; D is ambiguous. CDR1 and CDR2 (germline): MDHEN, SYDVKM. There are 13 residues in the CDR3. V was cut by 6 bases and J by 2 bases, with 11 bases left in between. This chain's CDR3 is CASSLVGTYEQYF. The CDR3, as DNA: TGTGCCAGCAGCCTGGTGGGTACCTACGAGCAGTACTTC.

Written as DNA, the CDR3 is TGTGCCAGCAGCCAAAGGGGACAGGAGAACACTGAAGCTTTCTTT. Translating it yields CASSQRGQENTEAFF. The chain recombines TRBV3-1 (or the pseudogene TRBV3-2) with TRBJ1-1; 8 bases are a match to TRBD1. Germline trimming cut 2 bases from V and 1 base from J; bases unmatched to any gene: 3. The CDR3 is 15 residues long. Germline loops: CDR1 LGHDT, CDR2 YNNKEL (reference sequence).

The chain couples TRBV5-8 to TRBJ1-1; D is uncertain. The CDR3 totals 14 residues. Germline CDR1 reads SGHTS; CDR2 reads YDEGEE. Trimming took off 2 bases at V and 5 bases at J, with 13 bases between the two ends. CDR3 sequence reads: CASSFREGWTEAFF. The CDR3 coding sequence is TGTGCCAGCAGCTTCAGAGAGGGTTGGACTGAAGCTTTCTTT. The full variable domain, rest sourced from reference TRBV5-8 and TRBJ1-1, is EAGVTQSPTHLIKTRGQQATLRCSPISGHTSVYWYQQALGLGLQFLLWYDEGEERNRGNFPPRFSGRQFPNYSSELNVNALELEDSALYLCASSFREGWTEAFFGQGTRLTVV.

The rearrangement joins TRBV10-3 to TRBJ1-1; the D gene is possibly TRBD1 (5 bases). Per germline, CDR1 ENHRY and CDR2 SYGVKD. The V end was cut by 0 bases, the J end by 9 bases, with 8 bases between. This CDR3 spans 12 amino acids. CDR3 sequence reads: CAISESRGQAFF. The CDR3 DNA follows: TGTGCCATCAGTGAGTCGAGGGGTCAAGCTTTCTTT.

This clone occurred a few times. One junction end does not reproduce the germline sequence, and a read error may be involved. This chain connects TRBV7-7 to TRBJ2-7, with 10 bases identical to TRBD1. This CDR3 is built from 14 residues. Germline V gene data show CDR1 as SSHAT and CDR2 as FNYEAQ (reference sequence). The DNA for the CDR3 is TGTGCTAGCAGCCAGGGACAGGGGCCCTCAGAGCAGTACTTC. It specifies CASSQGQGPSEQYF.

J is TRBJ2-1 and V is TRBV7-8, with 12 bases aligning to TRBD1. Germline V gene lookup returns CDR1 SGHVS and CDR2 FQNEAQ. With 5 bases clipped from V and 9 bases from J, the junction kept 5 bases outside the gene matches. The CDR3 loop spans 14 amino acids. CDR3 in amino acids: CASSEGQGAGEQFF. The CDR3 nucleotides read TGTGCCAGCAGCGAGGGACAGGGGGCTGGTGAGCAGTTCTTC.

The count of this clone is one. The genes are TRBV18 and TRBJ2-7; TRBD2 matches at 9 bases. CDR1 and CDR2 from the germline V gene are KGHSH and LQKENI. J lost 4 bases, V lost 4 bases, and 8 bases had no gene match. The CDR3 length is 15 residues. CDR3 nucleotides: TGTGCCAGCTCACAGAAGACTAGCGGACGGTACGAGCAGTACTTC. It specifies CASSQKTSGRYEQYF. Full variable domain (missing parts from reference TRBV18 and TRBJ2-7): NAGVMQNPRHLVRRRGQEARLRCSPMKGHSHVYWYRQLPEEGLKFMVYLQKENIIDESGMPKERFSAEFPKEGPSILRIQQVVRGDSAAYFCASSQKTSGRYEQYFGPGTRLTVT.

Here the CDR3 DNA reads TGTGCCAGCAGCAAAGTGGGCTTGACTAGCGGGAACTACAATGAGCAGTTCTTC. The encoded protein is CASSKVGLTSGNYNEQFF. The gene calls are TRBV21-1 and TRBJ2-1; the DNA was not used to check the table's D call, TRBD2. TRBV21-1 is labeled a pseudogene. The CDR3 is 18 amino acids.

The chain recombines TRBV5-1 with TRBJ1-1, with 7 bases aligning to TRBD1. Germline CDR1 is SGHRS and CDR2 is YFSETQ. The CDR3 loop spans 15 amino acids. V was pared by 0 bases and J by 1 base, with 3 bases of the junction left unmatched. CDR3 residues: CASSLEGARNTEAFF. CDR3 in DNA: TGCGCCAGCAGCTTGGAGGGGGCACGGAACACTGAAGCTTTCTTT.

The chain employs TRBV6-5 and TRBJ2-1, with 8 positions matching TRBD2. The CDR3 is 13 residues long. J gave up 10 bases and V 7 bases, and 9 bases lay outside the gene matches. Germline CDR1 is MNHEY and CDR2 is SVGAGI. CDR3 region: CASTRAGVREQFF. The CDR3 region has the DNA TGTGCCAGCACGCGAGCGGGAGTACGCGAGCAGTTCTTC.

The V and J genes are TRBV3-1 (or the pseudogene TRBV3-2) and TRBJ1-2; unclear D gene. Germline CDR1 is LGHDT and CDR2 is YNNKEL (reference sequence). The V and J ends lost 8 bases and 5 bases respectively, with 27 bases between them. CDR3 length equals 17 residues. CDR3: CASRPRRTGPDVYGYTF. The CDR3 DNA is TGTGCCAGCCGTCCTCGGCGGACGGGCCCCGACGTATATGGCTACACCTTC.

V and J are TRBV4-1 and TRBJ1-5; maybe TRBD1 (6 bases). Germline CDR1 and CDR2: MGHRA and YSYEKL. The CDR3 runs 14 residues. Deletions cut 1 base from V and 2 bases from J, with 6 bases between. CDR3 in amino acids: CASSQAGGNQPQHF. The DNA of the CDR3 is TGCGCCAGCAGCCAAGCAGGGGGCAATCAGCCCCAGCATTTT.

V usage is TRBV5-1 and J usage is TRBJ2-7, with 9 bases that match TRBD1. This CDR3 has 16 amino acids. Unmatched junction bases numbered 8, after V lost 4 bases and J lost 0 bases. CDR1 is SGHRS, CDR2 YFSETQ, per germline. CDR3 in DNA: TGCGCCAGCAGCCCGGGACAGGGAGGAATCTCCTACGAGCAGTACTTC. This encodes CASSPGQGGISYEQYF.

The CDR3 loop reads CASSWATSNTGELFF. The CDR3 DNA is TGCGCCAGCAGCTGGGCTACCTCGAACACCGGGGAGCTGTTTTTT. The chain recombines TRBV5-1 with TRBJ2-2; D call uncertain. The CDR3 length is 15 residues. Germline loops: CDR1 SGHRS, CDR2 YFSETQ. The ends were cut back, 3 bases at V and 0 bases at J, with 9 bases in the middle.

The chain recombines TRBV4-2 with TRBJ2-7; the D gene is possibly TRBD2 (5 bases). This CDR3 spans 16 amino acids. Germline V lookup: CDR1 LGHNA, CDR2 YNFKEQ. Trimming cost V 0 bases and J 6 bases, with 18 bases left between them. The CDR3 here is CASSQDLYRGTGEQYF. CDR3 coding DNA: TGTGCCAGCAGCCAAGATCTATACCGGGGAACGGGCGAGCAGTACTTC.

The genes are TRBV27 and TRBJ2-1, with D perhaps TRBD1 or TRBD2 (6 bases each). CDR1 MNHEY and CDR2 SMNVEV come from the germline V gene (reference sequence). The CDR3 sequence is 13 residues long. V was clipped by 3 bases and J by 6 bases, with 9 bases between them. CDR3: CASSFRGRNEQFF. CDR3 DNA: TGTGCCAGCAGTTTTCGGGGGCGCAATGAGCAGTTCTTC.

CDR3: CASSSPASGGGTDTQYF. CDR3 nucleotides: TGTGCCAGCAGCTCCCCTGCTAGCGGGGGGGGGACAGATACGCAGTATTTT. This chain links TRBV7-2 with TRBJ2-3; TRBD2 agrees at 12 bases. J gave up 3 bases and V 4 bases, and 8 bases lay outside the gene matches. The CDR3 covers 17 residues. CDR1 is SGHTA, CDR2 FQGNSA, per germline.

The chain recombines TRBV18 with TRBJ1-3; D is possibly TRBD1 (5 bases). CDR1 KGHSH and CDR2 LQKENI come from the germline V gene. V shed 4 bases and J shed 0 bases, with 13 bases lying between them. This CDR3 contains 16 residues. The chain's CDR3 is CASSHKDSSSGNTIYF. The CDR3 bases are TGTGCCAGCTCACATAAAGACAGTAGCTCTGGAAACACCATATATTTT.

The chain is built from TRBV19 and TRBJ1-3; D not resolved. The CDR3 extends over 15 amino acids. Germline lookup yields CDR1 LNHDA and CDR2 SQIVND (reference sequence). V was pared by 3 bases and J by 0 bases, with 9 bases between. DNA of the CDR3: TGTGCCAGTAGTATCTGGGCAGGCTCTGGAAACACCATATATTTT. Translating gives CASSIWAGSGNTIYF.

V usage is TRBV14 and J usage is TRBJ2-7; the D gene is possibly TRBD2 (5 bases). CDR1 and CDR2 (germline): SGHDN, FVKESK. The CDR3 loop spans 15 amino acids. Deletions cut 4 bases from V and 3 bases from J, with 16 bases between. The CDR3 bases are TGTGCCAGCAGCCTCAGGACTGAAGGGTACTACGAGCAGTACTTC. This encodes CASSLRTEGYYEQYF.

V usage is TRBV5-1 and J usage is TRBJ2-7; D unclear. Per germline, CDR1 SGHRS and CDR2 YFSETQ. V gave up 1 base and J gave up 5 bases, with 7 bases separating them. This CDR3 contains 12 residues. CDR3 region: CASSLSPDEQYF. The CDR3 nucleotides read TGCGCCAGCAGCTTGTCCCCCGACGAGCAGTACTTC.

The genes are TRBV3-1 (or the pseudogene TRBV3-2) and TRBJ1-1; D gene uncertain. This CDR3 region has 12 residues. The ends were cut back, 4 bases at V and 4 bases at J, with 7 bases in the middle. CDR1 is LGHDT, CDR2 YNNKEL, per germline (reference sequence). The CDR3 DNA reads TGTGCCAGCAGCCCTTCCGGCACTGAAGCTTTCTTT. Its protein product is CASSPSGTEAFF.

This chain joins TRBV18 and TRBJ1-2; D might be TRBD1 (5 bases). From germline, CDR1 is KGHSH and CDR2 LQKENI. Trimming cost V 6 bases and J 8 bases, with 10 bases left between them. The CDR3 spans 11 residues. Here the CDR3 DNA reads TGTGCCAGCTCCCGCAGGGAGGGCTACACCTTC. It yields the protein CASSRREGYTF.